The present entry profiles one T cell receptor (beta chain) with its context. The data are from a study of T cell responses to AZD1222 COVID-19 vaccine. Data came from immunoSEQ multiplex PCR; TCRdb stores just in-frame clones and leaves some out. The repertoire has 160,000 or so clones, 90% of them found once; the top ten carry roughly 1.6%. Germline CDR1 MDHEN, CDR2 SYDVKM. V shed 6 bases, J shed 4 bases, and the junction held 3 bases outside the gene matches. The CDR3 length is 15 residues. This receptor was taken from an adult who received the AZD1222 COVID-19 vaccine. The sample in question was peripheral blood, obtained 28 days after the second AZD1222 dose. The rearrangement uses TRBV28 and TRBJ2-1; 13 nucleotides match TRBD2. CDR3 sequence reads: CASRGGLAGYNEQFF. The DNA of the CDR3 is TGTGCCAGCAGGGGGGGACTAGCGGGGTACAATGAGCAGTTCTTC.